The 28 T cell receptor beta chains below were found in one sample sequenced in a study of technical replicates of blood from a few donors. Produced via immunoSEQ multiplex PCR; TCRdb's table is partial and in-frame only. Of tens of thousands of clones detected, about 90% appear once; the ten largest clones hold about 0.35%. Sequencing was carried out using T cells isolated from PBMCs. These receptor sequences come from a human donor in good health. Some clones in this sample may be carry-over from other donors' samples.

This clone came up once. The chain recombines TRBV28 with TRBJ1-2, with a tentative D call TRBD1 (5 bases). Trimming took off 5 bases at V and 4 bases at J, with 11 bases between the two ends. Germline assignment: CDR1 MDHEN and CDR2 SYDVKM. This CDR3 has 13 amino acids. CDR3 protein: CASSAGPIYGYTF. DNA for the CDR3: TGTGCCAGCAGTGCGGGACCGATCTATGGCTACACCTTC.

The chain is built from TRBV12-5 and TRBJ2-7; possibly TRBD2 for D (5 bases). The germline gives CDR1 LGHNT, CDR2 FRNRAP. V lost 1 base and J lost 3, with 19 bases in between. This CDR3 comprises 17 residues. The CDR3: CASGLGPRAVFNYEQYF. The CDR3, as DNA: TGTGCTAGTGGTTTGGGTCCGAGAGCGGTCTTTAACTACGAGCAGTACTTC. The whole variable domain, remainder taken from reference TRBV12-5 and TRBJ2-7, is DARVTQTPRHKVTEMGQEVTMRCQPILGHNTVFWYRQTMMQGLELLAYFRNRAPLDDSGMPKDRFSAEMPDATLATLKIQPSEPRDSAVYFCASGLGPRAVFNYEQYFGPGTRLTVT.

The DNA of the CDR3 is TGCAGCGTTGAAGTTTACAGGGACACTGAAGCTTTCTTT. Protein sequence: CSVEVYRDTEAFF. The rearrangement joins TRBV29-1 to TRBJ1-1; TRBD1 might be the D (6 bases). The ends were cut back, 1 base at V and 3 bases at J, with 9 bases in the middle. Germline-derived CDR1 and CDR2 are SQVTM and ANQGSEA. The length of the CDR3 is 13 residues.

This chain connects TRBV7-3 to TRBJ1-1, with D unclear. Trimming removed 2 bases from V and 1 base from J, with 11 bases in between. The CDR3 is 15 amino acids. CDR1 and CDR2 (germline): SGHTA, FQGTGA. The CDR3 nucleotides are TGTGCCAGCAGCTTATACGGTGCCGAGAACACTGAAGCTTTCTTT. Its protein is CASSLYGAENTEAFF.

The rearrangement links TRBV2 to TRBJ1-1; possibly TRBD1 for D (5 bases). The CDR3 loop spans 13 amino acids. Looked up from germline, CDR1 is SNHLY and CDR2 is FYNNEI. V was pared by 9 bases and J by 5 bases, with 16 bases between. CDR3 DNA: TGTGCCAGAAAAGGGGTCAGAGGAACTGAAGCTTTCTTT. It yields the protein CARKGVRGTEAFF.

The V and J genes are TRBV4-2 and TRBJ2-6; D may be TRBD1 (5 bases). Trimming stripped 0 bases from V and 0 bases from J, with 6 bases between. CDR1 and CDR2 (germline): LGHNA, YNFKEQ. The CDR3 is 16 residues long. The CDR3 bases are TGTGCCAGCAGCCAAGATCAGGGCTCTGGGGCCAACGTCCTGACTTTC. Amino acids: CASSQDQGSGANVLTF.

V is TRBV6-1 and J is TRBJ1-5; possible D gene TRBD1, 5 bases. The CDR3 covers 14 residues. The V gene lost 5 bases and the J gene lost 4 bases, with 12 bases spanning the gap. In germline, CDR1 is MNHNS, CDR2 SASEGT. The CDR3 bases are TGTGCCAGCAGTAATACAGGCCTAAATCAGCCCCAGCATTTT. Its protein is CASSNTGLNQPQHF.

CDR3 DNA: TGTGCCAGTAGTATACAGGGGGCTTATAATCAGCCCCAGCATTTT. Amino acids: CASSIQGAYNQPQHF. The rearrangement links TRBV19 to TRBJ1-5; 8 bases line up with TRBD1. The CDR3 consists of 15 residues. Germline V CDR1 and CDR2: LNHDA, SQIVND (reference sequence). J lost 4 bases, V lost 2 bases, and 4 bases had no gene match.

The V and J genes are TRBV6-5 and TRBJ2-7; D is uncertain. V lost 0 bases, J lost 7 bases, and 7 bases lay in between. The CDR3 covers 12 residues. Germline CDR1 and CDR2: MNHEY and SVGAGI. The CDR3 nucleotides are TGTGCCAGCAGTTACTCGAGTCGGGAGCAGTACTTC. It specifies CASSYSSREQYF.

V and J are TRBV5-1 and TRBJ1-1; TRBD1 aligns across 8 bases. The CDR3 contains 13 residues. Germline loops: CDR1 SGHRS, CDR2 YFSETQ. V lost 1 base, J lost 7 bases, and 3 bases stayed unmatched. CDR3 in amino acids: CASSLSDRGEAFF. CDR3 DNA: TGCGCCAGCAGCTTGTCAGACAGGGGTGAAGCTTTCTTT. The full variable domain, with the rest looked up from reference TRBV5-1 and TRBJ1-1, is KAGVTQTPRYLIKTRGQQVTLSCSPISGHRSVSWYQQTPGQGLQFLFEYFSETQRNKGNFPGRFSGRQFSNSRSEMNVSTLELGDSALYLCASSLSDRGEAFFGQGTRLTVV.

The CDR3 is CSVDVTGGIETQYF. Written as DNA, the CDR3 is TGCAGCGTTGACGTGACAGGGGGCATAGAGACCCAGTACTTC. The V and J genes are TRBV29-1 and TRBJ2-5; 10 nucleotides align to TRBD1. Germline V gene lookup returns CDR1 SQVTM and CDR2 ANQGSEA. Losses at the gene ends were 3 bases for V and 4 bases for J; bases not matched to a gene: 5. The CDR3 sequence is 14 residues long.

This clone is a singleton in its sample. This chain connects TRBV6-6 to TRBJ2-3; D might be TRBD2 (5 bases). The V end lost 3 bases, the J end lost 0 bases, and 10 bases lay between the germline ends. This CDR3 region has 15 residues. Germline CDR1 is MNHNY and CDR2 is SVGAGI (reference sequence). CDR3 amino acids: CASSYLRGSTDTQYF. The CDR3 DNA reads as TGTGCCAGCAGTTATCTCCGGGGTAGCACAGATACGCAGTATTTT.

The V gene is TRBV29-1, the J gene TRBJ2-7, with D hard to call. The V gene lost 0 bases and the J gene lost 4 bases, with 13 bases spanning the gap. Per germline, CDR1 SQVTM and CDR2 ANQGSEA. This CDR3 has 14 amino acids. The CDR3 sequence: CSVEEPRVAYEQYF. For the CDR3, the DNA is TGCAGCGTTGAAGAACCACGGGTGGCTTACGAGCAGTACTTC.

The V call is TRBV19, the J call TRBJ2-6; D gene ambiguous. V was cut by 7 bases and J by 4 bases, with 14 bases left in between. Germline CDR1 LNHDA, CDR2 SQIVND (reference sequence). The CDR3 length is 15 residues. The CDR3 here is CASTLSLRGANVLTF. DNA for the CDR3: TGTGCCAGTACCCTATCCTTGCGGGGGGCCAACGTCCTGACTTTC.

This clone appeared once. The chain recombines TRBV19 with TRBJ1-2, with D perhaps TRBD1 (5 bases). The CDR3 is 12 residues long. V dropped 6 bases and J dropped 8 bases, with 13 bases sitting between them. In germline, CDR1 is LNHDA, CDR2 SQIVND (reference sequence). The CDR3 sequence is CASSPQGKGYTF. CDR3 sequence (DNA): TGTGCCAGTAGCCCCCAGGGTAAAGGCTACACCTTC.

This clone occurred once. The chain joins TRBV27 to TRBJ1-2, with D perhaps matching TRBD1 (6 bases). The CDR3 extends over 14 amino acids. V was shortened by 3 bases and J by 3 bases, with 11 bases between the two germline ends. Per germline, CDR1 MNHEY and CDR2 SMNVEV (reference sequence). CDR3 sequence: CASSFGDKYYGYTF. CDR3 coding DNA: TGTGCCAGCAGTTTCGGGGACAAATACTATGGCTACACCTTC.

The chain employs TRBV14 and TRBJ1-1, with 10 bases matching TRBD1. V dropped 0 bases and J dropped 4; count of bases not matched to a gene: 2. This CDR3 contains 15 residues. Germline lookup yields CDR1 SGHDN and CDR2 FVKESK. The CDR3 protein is CASSQETGGGTEAFF. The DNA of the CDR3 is TGTGCCAGCAGCCAAGAGACAGGGGGCGGCACTGAAGCTTTCTTT.

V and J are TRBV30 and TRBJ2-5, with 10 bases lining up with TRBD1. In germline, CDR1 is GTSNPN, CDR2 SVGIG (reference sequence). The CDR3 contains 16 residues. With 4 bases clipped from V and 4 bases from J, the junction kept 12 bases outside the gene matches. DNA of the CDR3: TGTGCCTGGACTCGGTACCGGGACAGGGGACGAGAGACCCAGTACTTC. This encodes CAWTRYRDRGRETQYF.

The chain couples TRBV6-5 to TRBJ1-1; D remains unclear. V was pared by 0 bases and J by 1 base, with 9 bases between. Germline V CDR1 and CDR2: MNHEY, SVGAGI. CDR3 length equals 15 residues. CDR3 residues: CASSYSAATNTEAFF. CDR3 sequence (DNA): TGTGCCAGCAGTTACTCGGCTGCCACGAACACTGAAGCTTTCTTT.

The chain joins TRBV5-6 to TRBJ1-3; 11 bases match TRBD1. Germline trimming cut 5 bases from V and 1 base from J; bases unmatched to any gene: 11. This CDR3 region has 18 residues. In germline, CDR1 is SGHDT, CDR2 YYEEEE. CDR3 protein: CASRFTGTGGSSGNTIYF. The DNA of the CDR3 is TGTGCCAGCAGATTCACCGGGACAGGGGGGAGTTCTGGAAACACCATATATTTT. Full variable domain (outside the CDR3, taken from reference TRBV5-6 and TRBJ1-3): DAGVTQSPTHLIKTRGQQVTLRCSPKSGHDTVSWYQQALGQGPQFIFQYYEEEERQRGNFPDRFSGHQFPNYSSELNVNALLLGDSALYLCASRFTGTGGSSGNTIYFGEGSWLTVV.

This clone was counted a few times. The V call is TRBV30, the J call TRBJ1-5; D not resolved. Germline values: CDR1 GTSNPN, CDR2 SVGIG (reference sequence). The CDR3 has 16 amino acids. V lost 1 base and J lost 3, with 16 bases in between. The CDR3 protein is CAWSAHTVSDNQPQHF. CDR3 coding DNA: TGTGCCTGGAGTGCACACACCGTGTCCGACAATCAGCCCCAGCATTTT.

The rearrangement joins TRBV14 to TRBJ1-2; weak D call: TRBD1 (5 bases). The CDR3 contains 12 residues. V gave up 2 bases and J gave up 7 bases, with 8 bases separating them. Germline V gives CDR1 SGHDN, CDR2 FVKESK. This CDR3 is CASSQQGGGYTF. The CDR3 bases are TGTGCCAGCAGCCAACAGGGCGGTGGCTACACCTTC.

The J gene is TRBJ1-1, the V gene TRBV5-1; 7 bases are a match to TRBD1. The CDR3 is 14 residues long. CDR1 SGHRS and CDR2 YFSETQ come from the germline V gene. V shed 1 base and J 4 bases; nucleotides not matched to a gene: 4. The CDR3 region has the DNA TGCGCCAGCAGCTTGCCTGCAGGGGGCACTGAAGCTTTCTTT. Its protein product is CASSLPAGGTEAFF.

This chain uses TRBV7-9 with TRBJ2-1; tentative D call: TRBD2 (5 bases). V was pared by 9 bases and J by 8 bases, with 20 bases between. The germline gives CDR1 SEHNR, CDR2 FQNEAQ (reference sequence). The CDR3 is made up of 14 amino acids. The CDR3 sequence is CASIFAGGRDEQFF. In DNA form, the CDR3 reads TGTGCCAGTATCTTCGCAGGAGGCCGGGATGAGCAGTTCTTC.

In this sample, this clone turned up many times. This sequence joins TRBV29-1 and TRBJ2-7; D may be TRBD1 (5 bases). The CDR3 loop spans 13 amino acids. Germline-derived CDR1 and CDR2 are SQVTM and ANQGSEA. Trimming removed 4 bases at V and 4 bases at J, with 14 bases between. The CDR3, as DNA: TGCAGCGTTGTTATAGGGGTGCGGTACGAGCAGTACTTC. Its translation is CSVVIGVRYEQYF.

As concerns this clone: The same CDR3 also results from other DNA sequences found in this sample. CDR3 in DNA: TGTGCCAGCAGCTGGACAGGCTACGAGCAGTACTTC. This gives the protein CASSWTGYEQYF. The gene calls are TRBV5-5 and TRBJ2-7; 7 bases are a match to TRBD1. This CDR3 is 12 amino acids long. Germline CDR1 and CDR2: SGHKS and YYEKEE (reference sequence). Germline trimming cut 3 bases from V and 3 bases from J; bases unmatched to any gene: 0.

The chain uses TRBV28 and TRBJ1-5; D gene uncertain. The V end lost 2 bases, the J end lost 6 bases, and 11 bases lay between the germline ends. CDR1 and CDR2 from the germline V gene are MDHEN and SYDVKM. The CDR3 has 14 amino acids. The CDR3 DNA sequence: TGTGCCAGCAGTTTAGACGACCTAGGTCAGCCCCAGCATTTT. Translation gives CASSLDDLGQPQHF.

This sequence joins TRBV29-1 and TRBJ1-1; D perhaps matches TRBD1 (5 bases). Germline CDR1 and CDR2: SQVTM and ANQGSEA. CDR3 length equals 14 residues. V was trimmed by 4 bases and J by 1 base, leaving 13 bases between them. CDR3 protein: CSVGWGGPNTEAFF. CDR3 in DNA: TGCAGCGTTGGTTGGGGGGGTCCGAACACTGAAGCTTTCTTT. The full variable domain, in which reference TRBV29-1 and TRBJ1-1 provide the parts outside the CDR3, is SAVISQKPSRDICQRGTSLTIQCQVDSQVTMMFWYRQQPGQSLTLIATANQGSEATYESGFVIDKFPISRPNLTFSTLTVSNMSPEDSSIYLCSVGWGGPNTEAFFGQGTRLTVV.